This T cell receptor beta chain came from a study of blood T cell repertoires in COVID-19. As for the study in general: There were acute and convalescent COVID-19 samples, and they came from the United States, Italy and Spain. PBMCs, B-cell-depleted T cells, or T cells were the source of the cDNA or gDNA that made up the material.

The ends were cut back, 6 bases at V and 0 bases at J, with 8 bases in the middle. The germline gives CDR1 KGHSH, CDR2 LQKENI. The CDR3 sequence is 14 residues long. Measured with immunoSEQ multiplex PCR; TCRdb has only the in-frame clones, and not every one. The sample carries about 140,000 clones, around 90% recorded once. The sample consisted of peripheral blood. The rearrangement joins TRBV18 to TRBJ2-2, with D hard to call. This TCR derives from a man between 65 and 80 years old with acute or convalescent COVID-19. Here the CDR3 reads CASSVQANTGELFF. The DNA for the CDR3 is TGTGCCAGCTCGGTCCAGGCGAACACCGGGGAGCTGTTTTTT.